The next 14 T cell receptor beta chains were all read from a single sample in a study of CD8+ T cells in alopecia areata. Extracted RNA was reverse transcribed, and the resulting cDNA served as sequencing template. The table came from immunoSEQ multiplex PCR; TCRdb's copy has only in-frame clones and leaves some out. The sample has 150,000 or so clones; about three fifths are singletons. Sequences were obtained from CD4+ T cells sorted from blood. Every receptor here comes from a human donor in good health.

The rearrangement links TRBV29-1 to TRBJ1-1; D might be TRBD1 (6 bases). This CDR3 contains 10 residues. V was trimmed by 7 bases and J by 5 bases, leaving 8 bases between them. Germline V CDR1 and CDR2: SQVTM, ANQGSEA. As DNA, the CDR3 is TGCAGCGGAGGGGGAACTGAAGCTTTCTTT. Its translation: CSGGGTEAFF.

This chain connects TRBV11-2 to TRBJ1-2; D remains unclear. This CDR3 comprises 13 residues. Looked up from germline, CDR1 is SGHAT and CDR2 is FQNNGV. Trimming removed 6 bases from V and 6 bases from J, with 14 bases in between. The CDR3 sequence is CASRLTSLNGYTF. CDR3 DNA: TGTGCCAGCAGACTGACCTCATTGAATGGCTACACCTTC.

This clone came up a few times. The identical CDR3 is also encoded by other nucleotide sequences in the sample. The chain joins TRBV18 to TRBJ2-5; D uncertain. Trimming removed 3 bases at V and 5 bases at J, with 7 bases between. The CDR3 has 12 residues. Germline CDR1 reads KGHSH; CDR2 reads LQKENI. The CDR3 DNA follows: TGTGCCAGCTCACCCCTCGGGGAGACCCAGTACTTC. It translates to CASSPLGETQYF.

This clone was found a few times. The chain joins TRBV7-9 to TRBJ2-3; D is perhaps TRBD1 or TRBD2 (5 bases each). The CDR3 has 15 residues. V shed 6 bases and J shed 0 bases, with 13 bases lying between them. Germline CDR1 and CDR2: SEHNR and FQNEAQ (reference sequence). The CDR3 reads CASRGSGTSTDTQYF. In DNA form, the CDR3 reads TGTGCCAGCAGGGGGTCAGGGACCAGCACAGATACGCAGTATTTT.

V gene TRBV29-1 combines with J gene TRBJ2-3; no definite D call. Trimming took 4 bases from V and 6 from J, leaving 2 bases between them. Germline lookup yields CDR1 SQVTM and CDR2 ANQGSEA. This CDR3 region has 9 residues. The CDR3 sequence is CSVGDTQYF. CDR3 bases: TGCAGCGTTGGTGATACGCAGTATTTT.

V and J are TRBV29-1 and TRBJ2-2, with 8 bases fitting TRBD1. V lost 6 bases to trimming and J lost 2 bases; unmatched junction nucleotides: 8. The germline V gene has CDR1 SQVTM and CDR2 ANQGSEA. CDR3 length: 15 residues. The CDR3 DNA sequence: TGCAGCGTCTCATTGGGGACAGGAAACACCGGGGAGCTGTTTTTT. It yields the protein CSVSLGTGNTGELFF.

V gene TRBV28 combines with J gene TRBJ2-7; possible D gene TRBD1, 5 bases. The CDR3 has 14 residues. The V gene's germline CDR1 is MDHEN and CDR2 SYDVKM. V was trimmed by 6 bases and J by 0 bases, leaving 12 bases between them. CDR3 in DNA: TGTGCCAGCAGGCCTCAGGGTCCCTCCTACGAGCAGTACTTC. Translating gives CASRPQGPSYEQYF.

The J gene is TRBJ2-1, the V gene TRBV29-1; 7 bases fit TRBD1. Germline V gives CDR1 SQVTM, CDR2 ANQGSEA. This CDR3 comprises 13 residues. The V gene end was trimmed by 7 bases and the J gene end by 2 bases; junction bases not matched to a gene: 5. The CDR3 nucleotides read TGCAGCGGTGACAGGGAGACCTACAATGAGCAGTTCTTC. Protein sequence: CSGDRETYNEQFF.

This chain connects TRBV29-1 to TRBJ2-4; 11 positions match TRBD2. V lost 0 bases and J lost 8; bases outside the gene matches: 6. The CDR3 sequence is 15 residues long. In germline, CDR1 is SQVTM, CDR2 ANQGSEA. In DNA, the CDR3 is TGCAGCGTTGAAGAACTAGCGGGAGCAGAATACATTCAGTACTTC. It is translated as CSVEELAGAEYIQYF.

The rearrangement uses TRBV29-1 and TRBJ1-1; TRBD1 is a possible D gene (6 bases). The germline V and J ends were trimmed by 6 bases and 3 bases, with 17 bases remaining between them. CDR3 length equals 14 residues. Germline assignment: CDR1 SQVTM and CDR2 ANQGSEA. CDR3 nucleotide sequence: TGCAGCGTCCTTAAACAGGGTCCTGACACTGAAGCTTTCTTT. Encoded protein: CSVLKQGPDTEAFF.

This clone occurred a few times. The chain links TRBV4-1 to TRBJ2-5, with 9 bases matching TRBD2. V lost 1 base to trimming and J lost 1 base; unmatched junction nucleotides: 16. The CDR3 has 20 amino acids. Germline CDR1 is MGHRA and CDR2 is YSYEKL. Here the CDR3 DNA reads TGCGCCAGCAGCCAAGCCCTACGGATAGCGGGAGCCAACCTCCAAGAGACCCAGTACTTC. Translating gives CASSQALRIAGANLQETQYF.

The rearrangement joins TRBV30 to TRBJ2-7, with D perhaps TRBD1 (5 bases). CDR3 size: 11 residues. V lost 5 bases and J lost 12, with 17 bases in between. The germline V gene has CDR1 GTSNPN and CDR2 SVGIG (reference sequence). Here the CDR3 DNA reads TGTGCCTGGGACAGCTCCCTACGTTGGTACTTC. It codes for CAWDSSLRWYF.

This chain uses TRBV27 with TRBJ2-5, with D tentatively TRBD1 (5 bases). The CDR3 is made up of 14 amino acids. CDR1 and CDR2 from the germline V gene are MNHEY and SMNVEV (reference sequence). Trimming removed 5 bases at V and 3 bases at J, with 13 bases between. The CDR3 loop is CASSPIGVKETQYF. The CDR3 coding sequence is TGTGCCAGCAGTCCGATAGGGGTCAAAGAGACCCAGTACTTC.

The chain couples TRBV7-8 to TRBJ1-1; D not resolved. This CDR3 has 15 residues. Deletions cut 2 bases from V and 1 base from J, with 11 bases between. Germline CDR1 and CDR2: SGHVS and FQNEAQ. The CDR3 loop reads CASSLQWRGNTEAFF. The CDR3 nucleotides are TGTGCCAGCAGCTTACAATGGCGGGGGAACACTGAAGCTTTCTTT.